Listed below are T cell receptor beta chains from one sample, sequenced in a study of shared clonotypes between healthy human individuals. Generated by immunoSEQ multiplex PCR, the TCRdb table keeps only in-frame clones and is missing some. This table holds roughly 2,500,000 clones, 80% to 95% found once. The specimen was naive CD4+ T cells from PBMCs. The receptors here all came from a man younger than 35 in good health. Some clones in this sample may be carry-over from other donors' samples. Both conserved end residues are part of each CDR3. The D gene is left open where the match is weak. Clone sizes are given selectively: once, few, many, or a class where the clone is expanded.

TRBV6-1	TRBJ1-1	TRBD1	.	CASSEADRGDTEAFF	TGTGCCAGCAGTGAGGCCGACAGGGGGGACACTGAAGCTTTCTTT
TRBV9	TRBJ1-1	.	.	CASDKGSSTEAFF	TGTGCCAGCGATAAGGGTTCATCCACTGAAGCTTTCTTT
TRBV4-1	TRBJ2-1	TRBD2	.	CASSQGAGGDEQFF	TGCGCCAGCAGCCAGGGAGCGGGGGGGGATGAGCAGTTCTTC
TRBV2	TRBJ1-1	.	once	CASSLHGAGTEAFF	TGTGCCAGCAGCCTACATGGGGCCGGCACTGAAGCTTTCTTT
TRBV5-1	TRBJ1-1	TRBD1	.	CASSLGGTENTEAFF	TGCGCCAGCAGCTTGGGTGGGACAGAGAACACTGAAGCTTTCTTT
TRBV9	TRBJ2-2	TRBD2	.	CASSVRVAGGPGGELFF	TGTGCCAGCAGCGTAAGGGTAGCGGGAGGGCCAGGCGGGGAGCTGTTTTTT
TRBV18	TRBJ1-5	.	.	CASSPSRGGEGQPQHF	TGTGCCAGCTCACCGTCGCGTGGGGGGGAAGGTCAGCCCCAGCATTTT
TRBV29-1	TRBJ2-1	.	.	CSTHSGNEQFF	TGCAGCACCCATAGCGGAAATGAGCAGTTCTTC
TRBV9	TRBJ1-1	.	few	CASSVVRGITEAFF	TGTGCCAGCAGCGTAGTACGGGGGATTACTGAAGCTTTCTTT
TRBV11-3	TRBJ1-3	.	once	CASSTGGSGNTIYF	TGTGCCAGCAGCACCGGGGGATCTGGAAACACCATATATTTT
TRBV29-1	TRBJ2-7	.	.	CSVKRSSYEQYF	TGCAGCGTAAAGCGGAGCTCCTACGAGCAGTACTTC
TRBV28	TRBJ2-1	TRBD2	.	CASSFHSGRPYNEQFF	TGTGCCAGCAGTTTTCATAGCGGGAGGCCCTACAATGAGCAGTTCTTC
TRBV30	TRBJ2-7	.	.	CAWSPEVLAPPSYEQYF	TGTGCCTGGAGTCCAGAGGTGCTAGCACCTCCCTCCTACGAGCAGTACTTC
TRBV14	TRBJ2-1	.	.	CASSRRGLMDEQFF	TGTGCCAGCAGCCGGCGGGGGCTCATGGATGAGCAGTTCTTC
TRBV28	TRBJ2-1	.	.	CASRPDPGIYEQFF	TGTGCCAGCAGACCAGACCCCGGCATCTATGAGCAGTTCTTC